This TCR beta chain was sequenced during a study of beta chain features in type 1 diabetes. Notes on the study in general: Insertions at VDJ junctions were less frequent in type 1 diabetes patients. These patients also deleted more nucleotides at the same junctions.

This CDR3 comprises 15 residues. Germline V gene lookup returns CDR1 SGHDN and CDR2 FVKESK. V was pared by 3 bases and J by 6 bases, with 16 bases between. Sorting with CD45RO/CCR7/CD25/CD127/CD95/CD27 yielded naive, central memory, regulatory and stem-like memory CD4+ cells. With regard to this clone: The antigen remains unidentified.

Expressed TCRB transcripts were sequenced because the entire RNA isolate underwent reverse transcription. Assay used: immunoSEQ multiplex PCR; TCRdb lists only in-frame clones, some missing. This table holds some 230,000 clones, 9.6% found once. The rearrangement joins TRBV14 to TRBJ2-3; TRBD1 is a possible D gene (5 bases). This sequence originates from a woman in her late teens or twenties in good health. Sequences were obtained from naive CD4+ T cells from blood. CDR3 in amino acids: CASSQLTELRDTQYF. CDR3 nucleotide sequence: TGTGCCAGCAGCCAGTTGACAGAACTACGGGATACGCAGTATTTT.